This TCR beta chain was found in a study of post-analysis software for immune sequencing data. Study-level information: Some patients lacked subtype; others had relapsing-remitting, secondary progressive or progressive-relapsing disease. Study-level results: With TRBV5-6, TRBV5-1 and TRBV20-1 included, five TRBV segments were more frequent in patients than in controls. Patients with multiple sclerosis recorded significantly lower normalized Chao1 diversity than controls, the study found. By F measure, samples from a shared preparation batch strongly co-clustered.

Trimming took 6 bases from V and 0 from J, leaving 19 bases between them. The CDR3 runs to 17 residues. TCR beta cDNA libraries included unique molecular identifiers. Using its own MiXCR run on the PCR reads, TCRdb lists one record per CDR3 protein. Here the sample spans some 690,000 distinct CDR3 sequences, 25% to 30% being singletons. Concerning this clonotype itself: Its antigen is as yet unknown.

This sequence was found in a girl aged 5-17 years with multiple sclerosis. This sequence joins TRBV12-3 or TRBV12-4 and TRBJ2-3; D is perhaps TRBD2 (6 bases). The sample comprised blood. As DNA, the CDR3 is TGTGCCAGCAGCCGCACGCTTACGGGGACTAGCACAGATACGCAGTATTTT. Protein: CASSRTLTGTSTDTQYF.